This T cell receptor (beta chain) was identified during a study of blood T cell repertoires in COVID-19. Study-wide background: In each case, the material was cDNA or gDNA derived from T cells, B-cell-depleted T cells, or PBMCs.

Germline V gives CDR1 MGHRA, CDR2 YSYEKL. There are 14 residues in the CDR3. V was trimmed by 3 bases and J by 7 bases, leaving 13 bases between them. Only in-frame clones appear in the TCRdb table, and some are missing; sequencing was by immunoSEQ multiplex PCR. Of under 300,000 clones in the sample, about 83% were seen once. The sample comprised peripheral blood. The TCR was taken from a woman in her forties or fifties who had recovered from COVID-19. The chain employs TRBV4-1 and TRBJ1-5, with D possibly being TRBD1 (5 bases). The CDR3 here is CASSQGGVSQPQHF. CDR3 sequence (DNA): TGCGCCAGCAGCCAGGGAGGGGTTTCCCAGCCCCAGCATTTT.